Included here is one T cell receptor beta chain sequence, with context. Data came from immunoSEQ multiplex PCR; TCRdb stores just in-frame clones and leaves some out. In the table there are roughly 100,000 clones, 89% of which are singletons. This sample is part of a study of blood T cell repertoires in COVID-19. Study overall: Specimens from acute and convalescent COVID-19 originated in the United States, Italy and Spain.

The sequence derives from a woman of 80 years or more in a cohort sampled during active COVID-19. Sequencing was done on a sample of peripheral blood.

CDR3 residues: CASSDEDTQYF. Here the CDR3 DNA reads TGTGCCAGCAGTGACGAGGATACGCAGTATTTT. The chain links TRBV2 to TRBJ2-3; no reliable D call. The length of the CDR3 is 11 residues. Per germline, CDR1 SNHLY and CDR2 FYNNEI. Between the trimmed V and J ends, which lost 3 bases and 6 bases, there was a span of 4 bases.